This T cell receptor (beta chain) was retrieved from a study of a mutant IDH1 vaccine in newly diagnosed glioma. Study-level information: Therapy received beforehand was radiotherapy, temozolomide, or both, with most patients given both. Study-level findings and limits: Evidence of vaccine-induced immune responses was documented in less than 95% of patients.

Worth noting for this clone: No antigen is known for it.

Germline V lookup: CDR1 SGHNT, CDR2 YYREEE (reference sequence). Trimming took off 5 bases at V and 3 bases at J, with 11 bases between the two ends. The CDR3 extends over 13 amino acids. Clones were sequenced by immunoSEQ multiplex PCR, and TCRdb holds only the in-frame ones, with some missing. The sample shows about 51,000 clones, over 65% of them seen only once. The time point is: baseline, week 1 (first vaccination visit). Treatment specified: pre-vaccination baseline after standard-of-care therapy. Donors had new WHO grade 3 or 4 IDH1-mutant, ATRX-lost astrocytomas. The sequencing here drew on PBMCs, taken from a glioma patient treated with radiotherapy, temozolomide or both. This sequence joins TRBV5-4 and TRBJ1-2, with D hard to call. This TCR derives from a woman aged 40 to 50 with glioma. The CDR3 nucleotides read TGTGCCAGCAGTAAGACTGGAGACTATGGCTACACCTTC. Amino acid sequence: CASSKTGDYGYTF. Complete variable domain (other parts from reference TRBV5-4 and TRBJ1-2): ETGVTQSPTHLIKTRGQQVTLRCSSQSGHNTVSWYQQALGQGPQFIFQYYREEENGRGNFPPRFSGLQFPNYSSELNVNALELDDSALYLCASSKTGDYGYTFGSGTRLTVV.